This TCR beta chain is drawn from a study of early T cells in non-severe SARS-CoV-2 infection. Study in general: Chains were not paired, and sequencing was done on bulk RNA from unsorted whole blood.

Each single cDNA molecule received a unique molecular identifier. A single record per CDR3 protein comes from TCRdb applying MiXCR to the 5' RACE reads. This table has some 58,000 distinct CDR3 sequences, around 13% appearing once. Trimming removed 5 bases from V and 7 bases from J; junction bases left unmatched: 12. This CDR3 is built from 17 residues. This clonotype originated in an adult who was a healthcare worker with PCR-confirmed SARS-CoV-2 infection or an uninfected control (not recorded which). Sequenced material: whole blood. The chain employs TRBV12-3 or TRBV12-4 and TRBJ2-1; 12 bases align to TRBD2. The CDR3 protein is CASSLGRLAGARNEQFF. In nucleotides, the CDR3 is TGTGCCAGCAGTCTCGGACGACTAGCGGGGGCTAGGAATGAGCAGTTCTTC.